What follows are 15 T cell receptor beta chains derived from one specimen sequenced in a study of T cells and Merkel cell carcinoma outcomes. TCRdb's copy holds only in-frame clones and misses some; the assay was immunoSEQ multiplex PCR. In the table there are 13,000 to 15,000 clones, more than 90% of which are singletons. Sequencing was performed on tumor tissue from Merkel cell carcinoma. The origin of the receptors is a human donor with Merkel cell carcinoma.

The chain recombines TRBV11-2 with TRBJ2-7; D is perhaps TRBD2 (5 bases). This CDR3 region has 14 residues. Looked up from germline, CDR1 is SGHAT and CDR2 is FQNNGV. Trimming removed 3 bases at V and 2 bases at J, with 11 bases between. The CDR3 DNA reads TGTGCCAGCAGCTTCACTAGGCCCCCCTACGAGCAGTACTTC. Amino acids: CASSFTRPPYEQYF. The variable domain in full, with the rest retrieved from reference TRBV11-2 and TRBJ2-7, is EAGVAQSPRYKIIEKRQSVAFWCNPISGHATLYWYQQILGQGPKLLIQFQNNGVVDDSQLPKDRFSAERLKGVDSTLKIQPAKLEDSAVYLCASSFTRPPYEQYFGPGTRLTVT.

This rearrangement joins TRBV5-1 to TRBJ2-2; a weak D match, TRBD2 (5 bases). Per the germline V gene, CDR1 is SGHRS and CDR2 is YFSETQ. V was trimmed by 0 bases and J by 3 bases, leaving 12 bases between them. The CDR3 totals 16 residues. CDR3 DNA: TGCGCCAGCAGCTTGGCCCTAGCTGCCGACACCGGGGAGCTGTTTTTT. Translating it yields CASSLALAADTGELFF.

This rearrangement joins TRBV11-1 to TRBJ2-3, with D possibly being TRBD2 (5 bases). Looked up from germline, CDR1 is SGHAT and CDR2 is FQDESV (reference sequence). The V gene lost 2 bases and the J gene lost 0 bases, with 15 bases spanning the gap. The CDR3 extends over 17 amino acids. CDR3 DNA sequence: TGTGCCAGCAGCTTAAGAGGACGCGGGCTAAGCACAGATACGCAGTATTTT. Its translation: CASSLRGRGLSTDTQYF.

This chain uses TRBV10-3 with TRBJ2-7; D unresolved. Trimming took off 2 bases at V and 0 bases at J, with 11 bases between the two ends. Per germline, CDR1 ENHRY and CDR2 SYGVKD. CDR3 length equals 15 residues. The CDR3 protein is CAISEADPTSYEQYF. The CDR3 coding sequence is TGTGCCATCAGTGAGGCTGACCCGACCTCCTACGAGCAGTACTTC.

The chain combines TRBV28 with TRBJ2-1; 14 bases match TRBD2. Per the germline V gene, CDR1 is MDHEN and CDR2 is SYDVKM. The CDR3 length is 17 residues. With 7 bases clipped from V and 3 bases from J, the junction kept 8 bases outside the gene matches. The CDR3 DNA sequence: TGTGCCAGCAAGACGACTAGCGGGAGGGGATTCTACAATGAGCAGTTCTTC. This translates into CASKTTSGRGFYNEQFF.

V is TRBV7-9 and J is TRBJ2-1; the match to TRBD1 covers 7 bases. This CDR3 has 13 amino acids. The V and J ends lost 2 bases and 10 bases, in that order; junction bases with no gene match: 5. CDR1 SEHNR and CDR2 FQNEAQ come from the germline V gene (reference sequence). The CDR3 bases are TGTGCCAGCAGCTTAAGGATAGGGGGCGAGCAGTTCTTC. Amino acids: CASSLRIGGEQFF.

The chain couples TRBV10-2 to TRBJ1-2, with a weak D call TRBD1 (5 bases). The ends were cut back, 7 bases at V and 4 bases at J, with 16 bases in the middle. Germline V gene data show CDR1 as WSHSY and CDR2 as SAAADI. The CDR3 spans 14 residues. CDR3 DNA: TGCGCCAGCACCCCCCCTCGGGGCTCCTATGGCTACACCTTC. It yields the protein CASTPPRGSYGYTF.

The chain uses TRBV9 and TRBJ2-7; D gene ambiguous. The V end lost 0 bases, the J end lost 2 bases, and 9 bases lay between the germline ends. The CDR3 length is 14 residues. The V gene's germline CDR1 is SGDLS and CDR2 YYNGEE. The CDR3 reads CASSVGNLPYEQYF. In DNA form, the CDR3 reads TGTGCCAGCAGCGTAGGCAACTTGCCCTACGAGCAGTACTTC.

CDR3 sequence: CASNGGGPGNTIYF. The CDR3 region has the DNA TGTGCCAGCAATGGGGGTGGTCCTGGAAACACCATATATTTT. This chain uses TRBV7-9 with TRBJ1-3; TRBD1 is a possible D gene (5 bases). CDR1 is SEHNR and CDR2 is FQNEAQ in the germline V gene (reference sequence). CDR3 length: 14 amino acids. V was trimmed by 7 bases and J by 2 bases, leaving 12 bases between them.

The V and J genes are TRBV11-2 and TRBJ2-1; no firm D call. The CDR3 is 11 residues long. The V gene's germline CDR1 is SGHAT and CDR2 FQNNGV. Trimming shortened V by 5 bases and J by 9 bases, and 8 bases separated the two germline ends. CDR3 loop: CASSPGPEQFF. Here the CDR3 DNA reads TGTGCCAGCAGCCCTGGACCTGAGCAGTTCTTC.

V gene TRBV7-9 combines with J gene TRBJ2-7, with D perhaps matching TRBD1 or TRBD2 (5 bases each). CDR3 size: 17 residues. V was clipped by 5 bases and J by 3 bases, with 23 bases between them. The germline gives CDR1 SEHNR, CDR2 FQNEAQ (reference sequence). The CDR3: CASSPNSGTISYYEQYF. CDR3 coding DNA: TGTGCCAGCAGCCCTAACTCCGGGACCATCAGTTACTACGAGCAGTACTTC.

Note on this clone: At one of its ends the junction is not consistent with the germline gene, which may arise from a read error. This chain links TRBV6-5 with TRBJ1-1, with 8 bases fitting TRBD1. CDR1 is MNHEY, CDR2 SVGAGI, per germline. There are 13 residues in the CDR3. CDR3 protein: CASSYRGDTEAFF. CDR3 DNA sequence: TGTGCCAGTAGTTACAGGGGGGACACTGAAGCTTTCTTT.

The chain has TRBV11-3 and TRBJ2-2, with a possible D match to TRBD1 (5 bases). The CDR3 has 14 amino acids. Germline CDR1 and CDR2: SGHNT and YENEEA. Trimming cost V 5 bases and J 5 bases, with 12 bases left between them. The DNA of the CDR3 is TGTGCCAGCAGCCCAGGGTGGAGAACCGGGGAGCTGTTTTTT. Its translation: CASSPGWRTGELFF. The whole variable domain, remainder taken from reference TRBV11-3 and TRBJ2-2, is EAGVVQSPRYKIIEKKQPVAFWCNPISGHNTLYWYLQNLGQGPELLIRYENEEAVDDSQLPKDRFSAERLKGVDSTLKIQPAELGDSAVYLCASSPGWRTGELFFGEGSRLTVL.

This chain links TRBV5-1 with TRBJ1-1; no reliable D call. This CDR3 is built from 15 residues. Germline CDR1 reads SGHRS; CDR2 reads YFSETQ. V was pared by 1 base and J by 0 bases, with 10 bases between. Here the CDR3 DNA reads TGCGCCAGCAGCTTGTTTACAGTGCTGAACACTGAAGCTTTCTTT. Protein product: CASSLFTVLNTEAFF.

The chain combines TRBV18 with TRBJ1-1; D is perhaps TRBD1 (6 bases). CDR3 length: 12 residues. Trimming took 6 bases from V and 3 from J, leaving 8 bases between them. Germline loops: CDR1 KGHSH, CDR2 LQKENI. The CDR3 DNA reads as TGTGCCAGCTCCCACAGGGACACTGAAGCTTTCTTT. Its translation is CASSHRDTEAFF.